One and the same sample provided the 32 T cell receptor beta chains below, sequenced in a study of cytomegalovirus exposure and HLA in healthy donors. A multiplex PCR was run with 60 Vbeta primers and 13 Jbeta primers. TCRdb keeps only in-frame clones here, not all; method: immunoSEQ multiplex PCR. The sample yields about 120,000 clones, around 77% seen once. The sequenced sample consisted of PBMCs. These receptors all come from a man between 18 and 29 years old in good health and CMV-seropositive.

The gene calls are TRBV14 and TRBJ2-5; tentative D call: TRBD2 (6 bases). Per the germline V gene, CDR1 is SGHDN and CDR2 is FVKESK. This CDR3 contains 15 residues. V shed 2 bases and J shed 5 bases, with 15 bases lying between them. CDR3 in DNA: TGTGCCAGCAGCCAACCCGGGGGTGGAGGGGAGACCCAGTACTTC. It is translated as CASSQPGGGGETQYF.

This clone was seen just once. In nucleotides, the CDR3 is TGCGCCACAGGACTAGCGGGGTTCTCCTACAATGAGCAGTTCTTC. Its protein is CATGLAGFSYNEQFF. The rearrangement links TRBV5-1 to TRBJ2-1; 12 bases fit TRBD2. The V gene end was trimmed by 9 bases and the J gene end by 0 bases; junction bases not matched to a gene: 4. The germline V gene has CDR1 SGHRS and CDR2 YFSETQ. This CDR3 region has 15 residues.

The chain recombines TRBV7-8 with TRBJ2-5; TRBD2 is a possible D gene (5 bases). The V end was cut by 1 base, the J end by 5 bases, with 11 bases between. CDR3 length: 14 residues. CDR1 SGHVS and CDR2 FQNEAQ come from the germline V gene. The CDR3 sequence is CASSLVTERETQYF. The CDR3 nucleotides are TGTGCCAGCAGCTTAGTAACCGAGCGGGAGACCCAGTACTTC.

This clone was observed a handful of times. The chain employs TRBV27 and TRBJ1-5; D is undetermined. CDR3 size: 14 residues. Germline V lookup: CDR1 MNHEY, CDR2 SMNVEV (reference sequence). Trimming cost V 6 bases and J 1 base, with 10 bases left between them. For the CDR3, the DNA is TGTGCCAGCAGCCGGGGTTTGAGCAATCAGCCCCAGCATTTT. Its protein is CASSRGLSNQPQHF.

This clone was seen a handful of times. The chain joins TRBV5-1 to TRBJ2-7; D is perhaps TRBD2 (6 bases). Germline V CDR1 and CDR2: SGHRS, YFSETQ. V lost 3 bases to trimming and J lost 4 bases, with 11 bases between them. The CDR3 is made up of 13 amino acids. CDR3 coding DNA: TGCGCCAGCAGCTCTGGACGGGGGTACGAGCAGTACTTC. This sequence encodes CASSSGRGYEQYF.

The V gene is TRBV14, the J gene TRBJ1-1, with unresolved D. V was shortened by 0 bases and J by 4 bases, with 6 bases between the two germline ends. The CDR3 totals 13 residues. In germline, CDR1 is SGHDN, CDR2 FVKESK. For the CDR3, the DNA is TGTGCCAGCAGCCAAGAGGAGGGCACTGAAGCTTTCTTT. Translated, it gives CASSQEEGTEAFF.

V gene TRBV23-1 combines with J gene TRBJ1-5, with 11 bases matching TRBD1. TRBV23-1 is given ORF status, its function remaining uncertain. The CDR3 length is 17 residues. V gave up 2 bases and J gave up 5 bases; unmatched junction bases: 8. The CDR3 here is CASSQQTGQGEDQPQHF. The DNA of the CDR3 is TGCGCCAGCAGTCAACAGACGGGACAGGGGGAAGATCAGCCCCAGCATTTT.

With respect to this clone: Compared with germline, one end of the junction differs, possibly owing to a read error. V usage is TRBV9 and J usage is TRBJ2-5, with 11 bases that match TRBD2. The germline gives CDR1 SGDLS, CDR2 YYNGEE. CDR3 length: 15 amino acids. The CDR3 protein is CAGSPLAGVGETQYF. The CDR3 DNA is TGTGCCGGCAGCCCACTAGCGGGAGTAGGAGAGACCCAGTACTTC.

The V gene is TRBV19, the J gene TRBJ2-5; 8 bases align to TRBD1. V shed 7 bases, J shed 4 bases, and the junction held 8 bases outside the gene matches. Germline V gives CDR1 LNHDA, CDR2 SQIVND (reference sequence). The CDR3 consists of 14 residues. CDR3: CASTLTGAAETQYF. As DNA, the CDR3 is TGTGCCAGTACCCTGACAGGGGCTGCAGAGACCCAGTACTTC.

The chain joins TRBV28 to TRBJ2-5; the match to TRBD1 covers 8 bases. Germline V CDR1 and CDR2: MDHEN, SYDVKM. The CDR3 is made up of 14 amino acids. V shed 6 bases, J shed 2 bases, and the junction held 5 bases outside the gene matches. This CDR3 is CASRLQGGQETQYF. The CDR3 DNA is TGTGCCAGCAGGCTACAGGGGGGTCAAGAGACCCAGTACTTC. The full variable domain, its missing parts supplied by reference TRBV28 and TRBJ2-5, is DVKVTQSSRYLVKRTGEKVFLECVQDMDHENMFWYRQDPGLGLRLIYFSYDVKMKEKGDIPEGYSVSREKKERFSLILESASTNQTSMYLCASRLQGGQETQYFGPGTRLLVL.

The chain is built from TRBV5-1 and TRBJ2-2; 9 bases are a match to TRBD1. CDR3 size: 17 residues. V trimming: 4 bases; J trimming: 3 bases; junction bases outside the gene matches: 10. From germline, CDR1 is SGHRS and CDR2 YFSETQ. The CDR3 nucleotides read TGCGCCAGCAGCCATAAACAGGGGGCGCCGGACACCGGGGAGCTGTTTTTT. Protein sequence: CASSHKQGAPDTGELFF.

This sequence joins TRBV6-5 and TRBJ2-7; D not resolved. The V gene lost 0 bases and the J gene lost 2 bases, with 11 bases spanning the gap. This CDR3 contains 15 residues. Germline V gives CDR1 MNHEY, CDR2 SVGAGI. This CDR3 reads CASSYSTGGAYEQYF. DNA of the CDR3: TGTGCCAGCAGTTACTCGACCGGCGGAGCCTACGAGCAGTACTTC.

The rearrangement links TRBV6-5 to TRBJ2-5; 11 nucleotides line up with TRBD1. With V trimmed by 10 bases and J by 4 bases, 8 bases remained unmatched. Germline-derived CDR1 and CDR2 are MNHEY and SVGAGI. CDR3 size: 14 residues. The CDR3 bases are TGTGCCACCCGGGGGACAGGGGGGGGAGAGACCCAGTACTTC. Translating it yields CATRGTGGGETQYF.

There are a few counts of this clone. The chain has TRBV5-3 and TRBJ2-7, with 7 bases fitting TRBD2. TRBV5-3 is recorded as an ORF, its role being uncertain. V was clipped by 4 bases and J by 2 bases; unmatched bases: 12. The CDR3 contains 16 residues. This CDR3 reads CARSPFLAEAPYEQYF. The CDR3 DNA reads TGTGCCAGAAGCCCCTTCCTAGCGGAGGCACCCTACGAGCAGTACTTC.

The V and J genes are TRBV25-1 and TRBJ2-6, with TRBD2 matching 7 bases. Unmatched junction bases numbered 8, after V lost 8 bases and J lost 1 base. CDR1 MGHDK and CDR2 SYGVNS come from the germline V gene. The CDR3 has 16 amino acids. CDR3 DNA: TGTGCCAGCGGGAGGGATCCCAGGTCTGGGGCCAACGTCCTGACTTTC. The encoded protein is CASGRDPRSGANVLTF.

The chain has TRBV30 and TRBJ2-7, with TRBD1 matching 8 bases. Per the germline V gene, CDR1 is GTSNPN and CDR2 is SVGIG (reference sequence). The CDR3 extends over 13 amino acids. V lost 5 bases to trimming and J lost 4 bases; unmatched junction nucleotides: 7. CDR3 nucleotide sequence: TGTGCCTGGGGACAGGGCGCGGGGTACGAGCAGTACTTC. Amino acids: CAWGQGAGYEQYF.

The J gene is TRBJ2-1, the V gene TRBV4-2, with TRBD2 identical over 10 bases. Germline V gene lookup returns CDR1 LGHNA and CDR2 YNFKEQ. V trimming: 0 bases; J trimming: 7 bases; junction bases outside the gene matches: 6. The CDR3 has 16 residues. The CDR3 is CASSQEIAGGGNEQFF. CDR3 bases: TGTGCCAGCAGCCAAGAAATAGCGGGAGGAGGGAATGAGCAGTTCTTC.

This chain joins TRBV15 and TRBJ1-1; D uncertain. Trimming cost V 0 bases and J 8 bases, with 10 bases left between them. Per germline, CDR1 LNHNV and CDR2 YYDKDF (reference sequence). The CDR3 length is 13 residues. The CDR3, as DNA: TGTGCCACCAGCAGAGAACGGTCACGCGAAGCTTTCTTT. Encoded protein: CATSRERSREAFF.

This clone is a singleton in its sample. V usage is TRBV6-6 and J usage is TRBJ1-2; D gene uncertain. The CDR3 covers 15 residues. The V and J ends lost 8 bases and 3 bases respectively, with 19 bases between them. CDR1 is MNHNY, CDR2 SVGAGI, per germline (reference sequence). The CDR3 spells CASERVDGDDYGYTF. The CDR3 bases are TGTGCCAGCGAACGTGTCGACGGAGACGACTATGGCTACACCTTC.

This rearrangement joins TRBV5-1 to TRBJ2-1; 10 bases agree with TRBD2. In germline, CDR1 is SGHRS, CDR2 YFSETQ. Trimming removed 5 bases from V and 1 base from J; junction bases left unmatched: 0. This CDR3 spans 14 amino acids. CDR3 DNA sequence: TGCGCCAGCAGGACTAGCGGGTCCTACAATGAGCAGTTCTTC. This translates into CASRTSGSYNEQFF.

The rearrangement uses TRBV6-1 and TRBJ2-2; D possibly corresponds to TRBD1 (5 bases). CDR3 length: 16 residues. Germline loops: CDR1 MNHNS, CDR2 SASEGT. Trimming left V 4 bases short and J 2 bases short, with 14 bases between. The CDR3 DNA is TGTGCCAGCAGTGTCCATGGGGCCACAAACACCGGGGAGCTGTTTTTT. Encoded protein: CASSVHGATNTGELFF.

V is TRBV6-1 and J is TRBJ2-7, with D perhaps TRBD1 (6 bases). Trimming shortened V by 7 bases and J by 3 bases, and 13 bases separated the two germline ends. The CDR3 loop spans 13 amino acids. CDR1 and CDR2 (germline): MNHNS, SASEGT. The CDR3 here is CASMKGHLYEQYF. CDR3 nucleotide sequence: TGTGCCAGCATGAAGGGACACCTCTACGAGCAGTACTTC.

CDR3 DNA: TGTGCCAGCACAAATGGGGGACAGGGCCCGTGGGAGACCCAGTACTTC. This sequence encodes CASTNGGQGPWETQYF. The chain employs TRBV28 and TRBJ2-5, with 9 bases that match TRBD1. The junction had 14 bases not matched to a gene; V was cut back by 7 bases and J by 5 bases. Germline lookup yields CDR1 MDHEN and CDR2 SYDVKM. CDR3 length: 16 residues.

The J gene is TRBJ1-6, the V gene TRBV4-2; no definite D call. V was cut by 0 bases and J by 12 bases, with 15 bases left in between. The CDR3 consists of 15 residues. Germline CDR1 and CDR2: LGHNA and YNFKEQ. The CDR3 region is CASSQDLENHRPLHF. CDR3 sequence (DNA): TGTGCCAGCAGCCAAGATCTGGAGAATCATAGACCCCTCCACTTT.

CDR3 bases: TGTGCCAGCAGTGGGCTGGGGGACAGGGAAAGGAATGGCTACACCTTC. This encodes CASSGLGDRERNGYTF. V and J are TRBV6-1 and TRBJ1-2; 9 bases match TRBD1. The trim removed 4 bases at V and 6 bases at J, leaving 12 bases unmatched. The CDR3 contains 16 residues. CDR1 is MNHNS and CDR2 is SASEGT in the germline V gene.

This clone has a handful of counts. The CDR3: CASNLLMNSGNTIYF. The CDR3 DNA reads as TGTGCCAGCAATTTACTGATGAACTCTGGAAACACCATATATTTT. J is TRBJ1-3 and V is TRBV6-1; D is unclear. This CDR3 is built from 15 residues. With 7 bases removed from V and 0 bases from J, the gap between germline ends came to 13 bases. CDR1 is MNHNS and CDR2 is SASEGT in the germline V gene.

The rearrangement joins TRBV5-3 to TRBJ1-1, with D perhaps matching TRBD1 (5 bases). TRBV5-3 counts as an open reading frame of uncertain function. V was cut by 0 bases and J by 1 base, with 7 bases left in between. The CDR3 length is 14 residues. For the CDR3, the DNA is TGTGCCAGAAGCTTGGTCGGGGGGAACACTGAAGCTTTCTTT. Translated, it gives CARSLVGGNTEAFF.

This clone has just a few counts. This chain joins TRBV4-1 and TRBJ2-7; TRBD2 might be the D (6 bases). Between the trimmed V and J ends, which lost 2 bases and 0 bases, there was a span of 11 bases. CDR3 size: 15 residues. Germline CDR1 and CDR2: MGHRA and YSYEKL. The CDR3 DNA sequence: TGCGCCAGCAGCCAAAAATCGGGAGTCTCCTACGAGCAGTACTTC. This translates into CASSQKSGVSYEQYF.

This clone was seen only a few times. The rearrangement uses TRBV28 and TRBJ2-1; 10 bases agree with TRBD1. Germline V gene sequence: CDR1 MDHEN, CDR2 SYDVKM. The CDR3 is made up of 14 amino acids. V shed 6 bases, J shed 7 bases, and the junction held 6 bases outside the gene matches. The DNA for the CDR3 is TGTGCCAGCAGGAGGACAGGGGGTTCAAATGAGCAGTTCTTC. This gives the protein CASRRTGGSNEQFF. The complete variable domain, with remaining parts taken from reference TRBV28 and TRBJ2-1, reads DVKVTQSSRYLVKRTGEKVFLECVQDMDHENMFWYRQDPGLGLRLIYFSYDVKMKEKGDIPEGYSVSREKKERFSLILESASTNQTSMYLCASRRTGGSNEQFFGPGTRLTVL.

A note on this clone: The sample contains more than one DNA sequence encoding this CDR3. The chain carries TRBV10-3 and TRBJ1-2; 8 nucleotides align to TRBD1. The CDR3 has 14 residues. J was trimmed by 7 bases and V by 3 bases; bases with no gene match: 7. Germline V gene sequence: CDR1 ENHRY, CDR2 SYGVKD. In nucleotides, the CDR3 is TGTGCCATCAGTGACTGGACAGGGAGTATTGGCTACACCTTC. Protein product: CAISDWTGSIGYTF.

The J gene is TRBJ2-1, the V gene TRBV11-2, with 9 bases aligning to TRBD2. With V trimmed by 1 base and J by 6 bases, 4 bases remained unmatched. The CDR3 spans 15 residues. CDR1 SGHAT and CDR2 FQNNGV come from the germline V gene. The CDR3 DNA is TGTGCCAGCAGCTTAGGGGCGGGGGGGGGCAATGAGCAGTTCTTC. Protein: CASSLGAGGGNEQFF.

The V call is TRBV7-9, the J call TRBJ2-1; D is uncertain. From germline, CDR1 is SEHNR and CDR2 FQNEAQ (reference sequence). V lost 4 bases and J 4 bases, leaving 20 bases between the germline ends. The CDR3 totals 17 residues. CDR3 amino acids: CASSSRVRLLWYNEQFF. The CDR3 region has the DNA TGTGCCAGCAGCTCCCGGGTGCGGCTGCTCTGGTACAATGAGCAGTTCTTC.